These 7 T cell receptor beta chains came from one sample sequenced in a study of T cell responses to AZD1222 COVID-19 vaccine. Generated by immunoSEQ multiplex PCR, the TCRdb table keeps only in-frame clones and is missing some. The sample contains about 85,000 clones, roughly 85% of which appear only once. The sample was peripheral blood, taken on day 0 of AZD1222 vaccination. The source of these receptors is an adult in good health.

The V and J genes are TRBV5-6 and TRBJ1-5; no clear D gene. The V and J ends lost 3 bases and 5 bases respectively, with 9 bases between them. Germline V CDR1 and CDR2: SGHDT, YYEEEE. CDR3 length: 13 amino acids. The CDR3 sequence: CASSYGVDQPQHF. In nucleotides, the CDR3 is TGTGCCAGCAGCTATGGCGTCGATCAGCCCCAGCATTTT.

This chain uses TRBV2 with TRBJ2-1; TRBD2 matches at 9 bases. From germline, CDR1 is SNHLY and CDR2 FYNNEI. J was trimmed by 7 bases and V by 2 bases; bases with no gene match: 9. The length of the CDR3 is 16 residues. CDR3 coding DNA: TGTGCCAGCAGTGAACGGGTACTAGCGGGTACTAATGAGCAGTTCTTC. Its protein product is CASSERVLAGTNEQFF.

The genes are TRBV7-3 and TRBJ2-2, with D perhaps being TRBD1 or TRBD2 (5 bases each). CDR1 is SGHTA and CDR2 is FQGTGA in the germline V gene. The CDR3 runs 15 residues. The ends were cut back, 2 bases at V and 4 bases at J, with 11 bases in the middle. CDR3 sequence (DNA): TGTGCCAGCAGCTTAGGGGGACCCAGCACCGGGGAGCTGTTTTTT. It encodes CASSLGGPSTGELFF.

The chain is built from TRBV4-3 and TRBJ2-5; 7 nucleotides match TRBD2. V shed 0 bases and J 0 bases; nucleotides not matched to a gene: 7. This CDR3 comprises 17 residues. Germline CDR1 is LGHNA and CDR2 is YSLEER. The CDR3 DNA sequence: TGCGCCAGCAGCCAAGATTGGGGGGGAGGGTACCAAGAGACCCAGTACTTC. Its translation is CASSQDWGGGYQETQYF.

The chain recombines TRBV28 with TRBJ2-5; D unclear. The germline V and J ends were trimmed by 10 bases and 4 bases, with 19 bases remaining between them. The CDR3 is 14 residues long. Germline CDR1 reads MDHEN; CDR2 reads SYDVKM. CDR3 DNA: TGTGCCACCCACCCCCCCGCCGTTGGAGAGACCCAGTACTTC. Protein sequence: CATHPPAVGETQYF. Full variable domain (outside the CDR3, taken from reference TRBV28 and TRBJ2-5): DVKVTQSSRYLVKRTGEKVFLECVQDMDHENMFWYRQDPGLGLRLIYFSYDVKMKEKGDIPEGYSVSREKKERFSLILESASTNQTSMYLCATHPPAVGETQYFGPGTRLLVL.

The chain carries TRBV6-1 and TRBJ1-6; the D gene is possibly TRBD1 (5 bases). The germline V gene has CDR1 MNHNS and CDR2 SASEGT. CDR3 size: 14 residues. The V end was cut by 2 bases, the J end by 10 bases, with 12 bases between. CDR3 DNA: TGTGCCAGCAGTGAAAGTGGGGGGGGATCACCCCTCCACTTT. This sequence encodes CASSESGGGSPLHF.

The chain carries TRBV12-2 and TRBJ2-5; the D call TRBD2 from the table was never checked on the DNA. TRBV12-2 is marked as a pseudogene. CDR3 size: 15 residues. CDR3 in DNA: TGTGCAACCCTATGGCGGGGGCCTGCCCAAGAGACCCAGTACTTC. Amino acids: CATLWRGPAQETQYF.